This T cell receptor beta chain was documented in a study of blood T cell repertoires in COVID-19 (dated by TCRdb to 2018 to 2020). Context from the whole study: Recovered participants in ImmuneRACE Cohort 3 were defined by two consecutive negative NP/OP PCR tests, clearance by a healthcare professional, or resolution of symptoms. Collaborator samples came from the United States, Italy and Spain and covered acute and convalescent phases of COVID-19. The prospective study material was composed of cDNA or gDNA derived from T cells, B-cell-depleted T cells, or PBMCs. The dataset comprised deeply sampled blood TCRbeta repertoires from subjects exposed to, actively infected with, or recovered from COVID-19. The repertoires were released in a freely available public database meant as a resource for research on the immune response to SARS-CoV-2. Samples came from the ongoing ImmuneRACE study (first 160 participants) plus 1,254 subjects from 6 global collaborators. The sample metadata nearly always contained a de-identified subject ID, COVID-19 status, age in years and sex. Where HLA class I and class II types were available, the types were taken from metadata supplied by the sample provider, not from assay-based typing.

The immunoSEQ Assay, a bias-controlled multiplex PCR, was used to amplify TCRbeta CDR3 regions from genomic DNA. Concerning the study's data processing: Within the assay, amplification of reference gene primers was used to estimate how many nucleated cells each sample contained. To quantify the absolute abundance of each unique TCRbeta CDR3 rearrangement, sequence reads were collapsed and filtered. For each sample, productive Simpson clonality was calculated as the square root of Simpson's diversity index over productive rearrangements. Here the immuneACCESS table is served through TCRdb, limited to in-frame sequences with V and J called. Missing clones are a known gap in these copies; in checked studies unresolved V genes cover under half, and the rest lacks a known reason. V and J calls and clone size are as listed in that table; D and trimming were resolved from the DNA. This sample comprises about 200,000 clones, about 86% of them detected only once. Approximately 25% of the sample is in the top ten clones.

Findings and caveats that apply to the study as a whole: Clinical and demographic metadata were provided uncurated, with the amount varying by source and participant.

The CDR3 has 11 amino acids, counting the end cysteine and phenylalanine. The read is trimmed to its CDR3 DNA, 33 bases read in frame from base 1. Per the germline V gene (reference sequence), LGHDT is the CDR1 and YNNKEL is the CDR2. Relative to germline, V is missing 4 bases and J is missing 8 bases, with 0 bases of the junction outside any gene match. Participants in the prospective study were enrolled through a virtual design, were aged about 18 to 100 years, and lived in roughly 24 United States geographic areas. In the prospective study, cohorts were assigned on the basis of participant-reported clinical history obtained from a screening survey and a study questionnaire. In the prospective study, mobile phlebotomists collected whole blood, serum and a nasopharyngeal or oropharyngeal swab from each participant. Over a roughly two-month period, participants in the prospective study had the option of providing additional blood draws and questionnaires. Blood samples from the prospective study were shipped frozen or at room temperature prior to DNA extraction.

Turning to this clone: No antigen is known for it. No base quality information exists; no much larger clone differs at one position.

The sequence came from a woman aged 40 to 50 in a cohort exposed to, infected with or recovered from COVID-19 (not recorded which). The chain employs TRBV3-1 (or the pseudogene TRBV3-2) and TRBJ1-2, with 8 central nucleotides matching TRBD1. The sequencing input was PBMCs or T cells enriched from blood (not recorded which). The DNA sequence is TGTGCCAGCAGCCGGGACAGGGGCTACACCTTC. This sequence encodes CASSRDRGYTF.